The subject of this entry is one T cell receptor (beta chain). This record belongs to a study of PD-1 blockade in classical Hodgkin lymphoma. Sequencing used immunoSEQ multiplex PCR; TCRdb keeps in-frame clones, though not all of them. The sample consists of some 28,000 clones, roughly nine tenths of them appearing once. Indicated time point: newly diagnosed, previously untreated cHL patient sample. CDR3 size: 14 residues. Deletions cut 1 base from V and 3 bases from J, with 7 bases between. CDR1 is MDHEN, CDR2 SYDVKM, per germline. V usage is TRBV28 and J usage is TRBJ1-5; the D is unclear. The clonotype originates from a human donor with classical Hodgkin lymphoma. Material for sequencing was peripheral blood mononuclear cells (PBMCs). CDR3 loop: CASSLLNINQPQHF. The CDR3 DNA reads as TGTGCCAGCAGTTTATTAAACATCAATCAGCCCCAGCATTTT.